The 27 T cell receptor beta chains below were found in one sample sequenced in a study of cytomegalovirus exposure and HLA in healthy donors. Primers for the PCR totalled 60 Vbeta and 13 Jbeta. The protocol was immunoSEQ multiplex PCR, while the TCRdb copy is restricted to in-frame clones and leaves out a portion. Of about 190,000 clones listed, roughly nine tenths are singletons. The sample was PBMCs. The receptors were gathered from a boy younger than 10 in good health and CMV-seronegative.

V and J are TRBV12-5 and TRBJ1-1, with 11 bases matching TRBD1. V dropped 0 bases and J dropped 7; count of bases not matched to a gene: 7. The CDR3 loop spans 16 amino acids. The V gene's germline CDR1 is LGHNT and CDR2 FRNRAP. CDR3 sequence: CASGLVLGTGGIEAFF. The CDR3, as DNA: TGTGCTAGTGGTTTGGTACTCGGGACAGGGGGGATTGAAGCTTTCTTT.

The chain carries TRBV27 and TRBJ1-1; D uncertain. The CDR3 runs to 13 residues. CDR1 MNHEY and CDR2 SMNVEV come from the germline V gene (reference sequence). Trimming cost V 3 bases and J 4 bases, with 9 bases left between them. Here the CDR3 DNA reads TGTGCCAGCAGTTTCGGGGTGAGCACTGAAGCTTTCTTT. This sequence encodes CASSFGVSTEAFF.

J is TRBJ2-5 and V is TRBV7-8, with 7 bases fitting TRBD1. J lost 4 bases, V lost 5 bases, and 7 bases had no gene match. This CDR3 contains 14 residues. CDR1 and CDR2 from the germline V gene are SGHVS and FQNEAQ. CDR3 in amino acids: CASSPPTGTETQYF. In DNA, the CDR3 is TGTGCCAGCAGCCCTCCGACAGGGACAGAGACCCAGTACTTC.

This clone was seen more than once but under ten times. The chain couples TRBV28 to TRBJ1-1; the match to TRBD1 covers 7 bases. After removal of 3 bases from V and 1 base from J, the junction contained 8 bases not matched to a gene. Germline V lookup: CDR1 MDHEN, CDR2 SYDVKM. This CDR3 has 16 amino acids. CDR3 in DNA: TGTGCCAGCAGTTTGTTTTTCGACAGGGCGAACACTGAAGCTTTCTTT. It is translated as CASSLFFDRANTEAFF.

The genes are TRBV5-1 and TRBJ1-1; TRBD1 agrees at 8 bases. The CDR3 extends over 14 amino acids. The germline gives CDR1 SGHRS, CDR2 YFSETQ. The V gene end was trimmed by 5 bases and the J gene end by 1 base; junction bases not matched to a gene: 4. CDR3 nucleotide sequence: TGCGCCAGCAGGCGGACAGGGACGAACACTGAAGCTTTCTTT. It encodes CASRRTGTNTEAFF.

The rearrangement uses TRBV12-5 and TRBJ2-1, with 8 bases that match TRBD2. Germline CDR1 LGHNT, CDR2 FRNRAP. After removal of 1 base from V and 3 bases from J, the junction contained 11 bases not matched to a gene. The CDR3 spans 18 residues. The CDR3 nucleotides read TGTGCTAGTGGTTTGGGCGGCGGGGGGACATACTACTACAATGAGCAGTTCTTC. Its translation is CASGLGGGGTYYYNEQFF. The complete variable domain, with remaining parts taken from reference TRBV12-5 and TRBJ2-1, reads DARVTQTPRHKVTEMGQEVTMRCQPILGHNTVFWYRQTMMQGLELLAYFRNRAPLDDSGMPKDRFSAEMPDATLATLKIQPSEPRDSAVYFCASGLGGGGTYYYNEQFFGPGTRLTVL.

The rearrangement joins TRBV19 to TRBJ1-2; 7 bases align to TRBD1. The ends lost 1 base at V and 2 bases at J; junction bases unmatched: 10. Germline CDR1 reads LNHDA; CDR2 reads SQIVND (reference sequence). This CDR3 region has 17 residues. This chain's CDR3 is CASSIGGWTGSNYGYTF. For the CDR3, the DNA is TGTGCCAGTAGTATAGGGGGCTGGACAGGCTCCAACTATGGCTACACCTTC.

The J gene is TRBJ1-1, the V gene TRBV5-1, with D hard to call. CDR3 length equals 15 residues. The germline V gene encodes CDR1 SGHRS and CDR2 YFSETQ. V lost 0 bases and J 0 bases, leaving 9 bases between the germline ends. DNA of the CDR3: TGCGCCAGCAGCTTGGACAGCCACATGAACACTGAAGCTTTCTTT. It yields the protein CASSLDSHMNTEAFF.

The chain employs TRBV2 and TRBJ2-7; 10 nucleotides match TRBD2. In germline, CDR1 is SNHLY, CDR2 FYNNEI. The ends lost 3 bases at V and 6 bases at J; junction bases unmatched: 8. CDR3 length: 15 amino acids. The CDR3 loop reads CASSDPAGGVGEQYF. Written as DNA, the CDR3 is TGTGCCAGCAGTGACCCAGCGGGAGGGGTGGGCGAGCAGTACTTC.

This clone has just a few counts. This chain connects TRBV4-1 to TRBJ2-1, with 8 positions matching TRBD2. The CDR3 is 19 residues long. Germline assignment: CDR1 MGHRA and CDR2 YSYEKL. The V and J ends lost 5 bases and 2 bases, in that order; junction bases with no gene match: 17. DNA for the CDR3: TGCGCCAGCAGCGAACACCAGTCCGGGGGGGTAGCGACCTACAATGAGCAGTTCTTC. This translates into CASSEHQSGGVATYNEQFF.

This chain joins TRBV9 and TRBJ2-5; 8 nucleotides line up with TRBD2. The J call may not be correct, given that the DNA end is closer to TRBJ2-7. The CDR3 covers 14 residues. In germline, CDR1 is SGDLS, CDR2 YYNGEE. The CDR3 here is CASSVGTSPYEQYF. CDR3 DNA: TGTGCCAGCAGCGTGGGGACTAGTCCCTACGAGCAGTACTTC.

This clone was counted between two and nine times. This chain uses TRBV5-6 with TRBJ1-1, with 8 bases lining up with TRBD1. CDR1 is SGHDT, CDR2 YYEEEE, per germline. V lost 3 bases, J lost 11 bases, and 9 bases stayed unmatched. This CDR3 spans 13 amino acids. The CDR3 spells CASSYDRGFLAFF. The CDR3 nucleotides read TGTGCCAGCAGCTATGACAGGGGTTTTTTGGCTTTCTTT.

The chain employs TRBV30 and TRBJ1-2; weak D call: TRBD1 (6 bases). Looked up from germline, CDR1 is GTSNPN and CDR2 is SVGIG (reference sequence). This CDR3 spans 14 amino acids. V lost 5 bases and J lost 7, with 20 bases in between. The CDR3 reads CAWARGSESRGYTF. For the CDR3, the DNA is TGTGCCTGGGCCAGGGGTAGTGAAAGTCGTGGCTACACCTTC.

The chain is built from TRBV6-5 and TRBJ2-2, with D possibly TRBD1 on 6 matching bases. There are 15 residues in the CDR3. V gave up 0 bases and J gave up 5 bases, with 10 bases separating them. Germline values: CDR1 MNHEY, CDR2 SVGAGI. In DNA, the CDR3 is TGTGCCAGCAGTTACTCGCCCAGGGGAACCGGGGAGCTGTTTTTT. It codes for CASSYSPRGTGELFF.

The CDR3 region is CASSESGQGKKLFF. In DNA form, the CDR3 reads TGCGCCAGCAGTGAGTCGGGACAGGGCAAAAAACTGTTTTTT. The rearrangement uses TRBV10-1 and TRBJ1-4; 9 bases match TRBD1. The CDR3 covers 14 residues. Germline V gives CDR1 WNHNN, CDR2 SYGVQD (reference sequence). V was pared by 0 bases and J by 9 bases, with 2 bases of the junction left unmatched.

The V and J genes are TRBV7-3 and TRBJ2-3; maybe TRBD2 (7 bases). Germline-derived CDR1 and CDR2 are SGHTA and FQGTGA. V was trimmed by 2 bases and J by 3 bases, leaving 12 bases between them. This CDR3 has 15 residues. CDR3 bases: TGTGCCAGCAGCTTACGAGGGGGGGGAACAGATACGCAGTATTTT. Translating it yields CASSLRGGGTDTQYF.

The CDR3 DNA reads as TGCGCCAGCAGCTCGGCGGGACAGGGAAATGAAAAACTGTTTTTT. This sequence encodes CASSSAGQGNEKLFF. The V and J genes are TRBV5-1 and TRBJ1-4; 9 nucleotides line up with TRBD1. V was clipped by 3 bases and J by 5 bases; unmatched bases: 5. The length of the CDR3 is 15 residues. Germline V gives CDR1 SGHRS, CDR2 YFSETQ.

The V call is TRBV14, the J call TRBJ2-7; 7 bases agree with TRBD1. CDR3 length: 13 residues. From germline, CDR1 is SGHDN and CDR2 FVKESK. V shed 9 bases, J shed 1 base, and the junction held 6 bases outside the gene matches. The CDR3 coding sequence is TGTGCCAGTAATGACAGGGCGTCCTACGAGCAGTACTTC. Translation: CASNDRASYEQYF.

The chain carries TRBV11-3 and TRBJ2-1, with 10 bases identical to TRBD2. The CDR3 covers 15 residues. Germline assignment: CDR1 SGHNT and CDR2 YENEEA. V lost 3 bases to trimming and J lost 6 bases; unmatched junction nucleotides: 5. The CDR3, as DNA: TGTGCCAGCAGCTTTAGTACTAGCGGGGTCAATGAGCAGTTCTTC. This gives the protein CASSFSTSGVNEQFF.

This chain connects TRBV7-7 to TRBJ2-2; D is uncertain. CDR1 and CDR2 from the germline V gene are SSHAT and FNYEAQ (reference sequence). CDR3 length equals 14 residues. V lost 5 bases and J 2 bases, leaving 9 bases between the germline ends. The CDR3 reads CASSLYFNTGELFF. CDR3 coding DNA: TGTGCCAGCAGCCTTTACTTCAACACCGGGGAGCTGTTTTTT.

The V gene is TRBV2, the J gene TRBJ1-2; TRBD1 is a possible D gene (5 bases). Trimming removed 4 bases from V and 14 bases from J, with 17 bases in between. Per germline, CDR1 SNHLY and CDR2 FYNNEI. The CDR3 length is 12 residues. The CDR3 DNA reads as TGTGCCAGCAGTGGGGCGGGGGTAGAGGAAACCTTC. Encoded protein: CASSGAGVEETF.

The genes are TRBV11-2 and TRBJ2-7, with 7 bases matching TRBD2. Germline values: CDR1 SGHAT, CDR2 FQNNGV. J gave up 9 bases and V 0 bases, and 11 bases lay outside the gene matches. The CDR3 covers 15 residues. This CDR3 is CASSLDYPAGKPQYF. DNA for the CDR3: TGTGCCAGCAGCTTAGATTATCCAGCGGGGAAACCGCAGTACTTC.

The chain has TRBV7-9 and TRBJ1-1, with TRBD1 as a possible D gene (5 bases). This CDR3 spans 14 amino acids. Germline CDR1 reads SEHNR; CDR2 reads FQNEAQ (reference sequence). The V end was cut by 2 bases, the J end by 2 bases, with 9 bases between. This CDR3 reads CASSLWGDNTEAFF. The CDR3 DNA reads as TGTGCCAGCAGCTTATGGGGGGATAACACTGAAGCTTTCTTT.

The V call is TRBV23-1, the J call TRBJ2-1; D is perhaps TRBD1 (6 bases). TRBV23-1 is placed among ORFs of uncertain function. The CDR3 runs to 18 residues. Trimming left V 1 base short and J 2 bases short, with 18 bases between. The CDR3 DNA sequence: TGCGCCAGCAGTCAATTACGACTAACAGGGCCCCCCTACAATGAGCAGTTCTTC. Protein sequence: CASSQLRLTGPPYNEQFF.

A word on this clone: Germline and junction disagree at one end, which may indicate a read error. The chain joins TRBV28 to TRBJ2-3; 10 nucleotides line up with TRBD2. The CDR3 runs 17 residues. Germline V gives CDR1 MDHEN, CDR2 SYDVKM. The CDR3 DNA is TGTGCCAGCAGTTCAAAGCGACTAGCGGGCATCCCAGATGCGCAGTATTTT. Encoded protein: CASSSKRLAGIPDAQYF.

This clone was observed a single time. CDR3: CASSLDRFNQPQHF. CDR3 nucleotide sequence: TGTGCCAGCAGTTTGGACAGGTTCAATCAGCCCCAGCATTTT. The rearrangement uses TRBV6-1 and TRBJ1-5, with 7 bases lining up with TRBD1. The V and J ends lost 5 bases and 3 bases, in that order; junction bases with no gene match: 4. This CDR3 is built from 14 residues. Per the germline V gene, CDR1 is MNHNS and CDR2 is SASEGT.

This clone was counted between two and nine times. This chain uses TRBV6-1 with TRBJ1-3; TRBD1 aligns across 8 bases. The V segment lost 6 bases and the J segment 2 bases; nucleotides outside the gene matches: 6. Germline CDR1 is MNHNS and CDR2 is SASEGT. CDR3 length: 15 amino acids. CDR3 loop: CASSPDRAAGNTIYF. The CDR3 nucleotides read TGTGCCAGCAGCCCGGACAGGGCGGCTGGAAACACCATATATTTT.